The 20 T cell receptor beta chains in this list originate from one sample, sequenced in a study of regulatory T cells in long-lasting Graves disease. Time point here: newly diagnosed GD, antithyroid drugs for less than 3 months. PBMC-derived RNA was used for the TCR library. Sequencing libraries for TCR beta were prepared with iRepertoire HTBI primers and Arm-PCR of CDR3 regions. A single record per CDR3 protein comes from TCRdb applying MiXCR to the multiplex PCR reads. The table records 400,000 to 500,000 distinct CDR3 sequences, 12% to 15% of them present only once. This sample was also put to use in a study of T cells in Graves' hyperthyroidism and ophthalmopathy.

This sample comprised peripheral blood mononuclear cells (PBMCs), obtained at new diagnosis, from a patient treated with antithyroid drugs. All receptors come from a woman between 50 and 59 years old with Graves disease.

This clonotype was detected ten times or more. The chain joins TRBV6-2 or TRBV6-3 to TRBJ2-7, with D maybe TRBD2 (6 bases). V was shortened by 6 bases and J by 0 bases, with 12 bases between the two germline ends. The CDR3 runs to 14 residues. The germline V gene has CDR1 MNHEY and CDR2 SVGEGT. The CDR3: CASRRTISSYEQYF. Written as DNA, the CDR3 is TGTGCCAGCAGACGGACTATCAGCTCCTACGAGCAGTACTTC.

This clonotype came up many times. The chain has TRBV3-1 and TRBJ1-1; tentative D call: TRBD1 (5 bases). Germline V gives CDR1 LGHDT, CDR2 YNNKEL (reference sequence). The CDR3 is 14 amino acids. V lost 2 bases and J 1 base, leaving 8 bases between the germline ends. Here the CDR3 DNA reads TGTGCCAGCAGCCAAAAGGGGTGGAACACTGAAGCTTTCTTT. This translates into CASSQKGWNTEAFF.

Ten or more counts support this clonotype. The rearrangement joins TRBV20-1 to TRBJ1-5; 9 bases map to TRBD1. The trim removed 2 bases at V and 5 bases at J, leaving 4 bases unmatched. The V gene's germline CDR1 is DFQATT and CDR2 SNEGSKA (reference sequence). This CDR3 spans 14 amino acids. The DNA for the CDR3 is TGCAGTGCTAGACCCGGGACAGGGTATCAGCCCCAGCATTTT. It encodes CSARPGTGYQPQHF.

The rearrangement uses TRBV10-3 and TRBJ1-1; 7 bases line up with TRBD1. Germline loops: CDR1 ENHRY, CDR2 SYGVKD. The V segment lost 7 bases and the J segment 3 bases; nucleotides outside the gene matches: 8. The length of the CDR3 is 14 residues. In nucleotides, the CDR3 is TGTGCCATCAAGGCTCGGCAGGGGGACACTGAAGCTTTCTTT. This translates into CAIKARQGDTEAFF.

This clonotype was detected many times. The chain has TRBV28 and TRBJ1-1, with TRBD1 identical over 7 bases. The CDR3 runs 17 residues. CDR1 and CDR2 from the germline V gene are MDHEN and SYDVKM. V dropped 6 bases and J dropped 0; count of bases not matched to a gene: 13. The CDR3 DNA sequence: TGTGCCAGCAGCCAGGAGAGGACAGGATTCATGAACACTGAAGCTTTCTTT. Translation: CASSQERTGFMNTEAFF.

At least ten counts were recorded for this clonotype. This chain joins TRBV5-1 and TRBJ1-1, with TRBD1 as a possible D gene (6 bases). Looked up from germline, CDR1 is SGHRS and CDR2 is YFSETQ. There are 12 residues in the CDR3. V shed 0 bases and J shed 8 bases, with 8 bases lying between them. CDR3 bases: TGCGCCAGCAGCTTGGTGGACAGAGAAGCTTTCTTT. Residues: CASSLVDREAFF.

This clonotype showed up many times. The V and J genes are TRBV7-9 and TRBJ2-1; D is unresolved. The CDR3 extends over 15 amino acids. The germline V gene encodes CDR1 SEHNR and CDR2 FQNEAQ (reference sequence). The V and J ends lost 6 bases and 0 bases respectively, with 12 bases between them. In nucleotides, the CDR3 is TGTGCCAGCAGTTTATCCCCCAGCTCCTACAATGAGCAGTTCTTC. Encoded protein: CASSLSPSSYNEQFF.

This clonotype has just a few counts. The CDR3 loop reads CASKGGGLTNEKLFF. The DNA of the CDR3 is TGTGCCAGCAAGGGCGGGGGCTTGACTAATGAAAAACTGTTTTTT. The V call is TRBV25-1, the J call TRBJ1-4; a possible D gene is TRBD1 (6 bases). The length of the CDR3 is 15 residues. Per germline, CDR1 MGHDK and CDR2 SYGVNS. Trimming took off 7 bases at V and 2 bases at J, with 14 bases between the two ends.

Here the CDR3 DNA reads TGCGCCAGCAGCTCGGCACAGGGTCAGCAAGAGACCCAGTACTTC. Its translation is CASSSAQGQQETQYF. The rearrangement joins TRBV5-1 to TRBJ2-5, with D possibly TRBD1 on 6 matching bases. The CDR3 runs to 15 residues. Germline V gives CDR1 SGHRS, CDR2 YFSETQ. The V end was cut by 3 bases, the J end by 2 bases, with 14 bases between.

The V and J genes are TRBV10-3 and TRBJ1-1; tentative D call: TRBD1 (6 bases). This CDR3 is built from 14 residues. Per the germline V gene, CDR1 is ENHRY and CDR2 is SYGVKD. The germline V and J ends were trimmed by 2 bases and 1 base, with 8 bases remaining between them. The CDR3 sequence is CAISERRGNTEAFF. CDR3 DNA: TGTGCCATCAGTGAGCGCAGGGGGAACACTGAAGCTTTCTTT.

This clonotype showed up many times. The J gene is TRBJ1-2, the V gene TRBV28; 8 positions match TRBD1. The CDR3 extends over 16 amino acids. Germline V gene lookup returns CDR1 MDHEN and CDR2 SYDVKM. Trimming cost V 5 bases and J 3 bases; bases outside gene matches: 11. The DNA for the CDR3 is TGTGCCAGCAGTCTGGGGACAGGTCTTAGTCACTATGGCTACACCTTC. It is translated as CASSLGTGLSHYGYTF.

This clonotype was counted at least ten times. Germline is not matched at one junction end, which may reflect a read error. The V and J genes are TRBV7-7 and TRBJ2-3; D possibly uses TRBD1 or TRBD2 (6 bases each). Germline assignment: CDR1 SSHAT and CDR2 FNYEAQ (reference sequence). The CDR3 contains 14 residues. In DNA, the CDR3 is TGTGCTAGCAGCCCGTATAGGGGGGCGGGTTGGCAGTATTTT. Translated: CASSPYRGAGWQYF.

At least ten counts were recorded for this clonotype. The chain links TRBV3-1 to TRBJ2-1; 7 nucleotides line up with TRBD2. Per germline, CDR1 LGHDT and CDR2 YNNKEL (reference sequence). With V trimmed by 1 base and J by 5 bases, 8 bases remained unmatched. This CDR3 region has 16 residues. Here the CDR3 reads CASSQGASGGNNEQFF. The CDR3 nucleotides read TGTGCCAGCAGCCAAGGGGCTAGCGGAGGAAACAATGAGCAGTTCTTC.

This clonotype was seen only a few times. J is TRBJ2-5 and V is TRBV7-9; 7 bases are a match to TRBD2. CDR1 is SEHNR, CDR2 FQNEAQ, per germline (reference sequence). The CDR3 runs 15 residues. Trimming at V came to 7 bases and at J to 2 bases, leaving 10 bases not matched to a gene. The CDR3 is CASTHPGGGQETQYF. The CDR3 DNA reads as TGTGCCAGCACCCACCCGGGGGGAGGGCAAGAGACCCAGTACTTC.

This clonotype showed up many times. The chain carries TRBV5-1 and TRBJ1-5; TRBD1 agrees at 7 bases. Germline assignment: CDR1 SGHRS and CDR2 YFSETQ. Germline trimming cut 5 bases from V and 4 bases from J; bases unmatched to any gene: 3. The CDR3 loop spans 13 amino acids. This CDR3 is CASSTGQNQPQHF. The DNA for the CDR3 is TGCGCCAGCAGTACGGGACAGAATCAGCCCCAGCATTTT.

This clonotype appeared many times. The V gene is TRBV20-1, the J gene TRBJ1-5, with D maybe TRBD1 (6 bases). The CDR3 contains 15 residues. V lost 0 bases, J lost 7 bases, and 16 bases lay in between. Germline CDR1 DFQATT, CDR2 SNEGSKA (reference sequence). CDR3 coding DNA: TGCAGTGCTAGAGATGGGGGGGGGGGCCGGCAGCCCCAGCATTTT. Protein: CSARDGGGGRQPQHF.

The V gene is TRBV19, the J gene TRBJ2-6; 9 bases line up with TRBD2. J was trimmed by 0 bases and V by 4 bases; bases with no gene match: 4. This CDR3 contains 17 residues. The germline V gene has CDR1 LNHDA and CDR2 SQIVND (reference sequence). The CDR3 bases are TGTGCCAGTAGTAGCGGGAGGGCCCGCTCTGGGGCCAACGTCCTGACTTTC. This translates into CASSSGRARSGANVLTF.

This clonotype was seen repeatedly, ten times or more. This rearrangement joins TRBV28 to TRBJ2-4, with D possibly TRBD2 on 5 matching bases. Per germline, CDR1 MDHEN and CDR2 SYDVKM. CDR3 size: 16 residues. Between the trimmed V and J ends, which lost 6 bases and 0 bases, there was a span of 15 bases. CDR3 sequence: CASSLEGGLAKNIQYF. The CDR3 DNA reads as TGTGCCAGCAGCCTTGAGGGCGGCCTAGCCAAAAACATTCAGTACTTC.

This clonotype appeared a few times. The CDR3 region is CASSLSWEQGAKNIQYF. The CDR3 nucleotides read TGTGCCAGCAGCTTAAGTTGGGAGCAGGGGGCCAAAAACATTCAGTACTTC. The chain links TRBV7-8 to TRBJ2-4, with D maybe TRBD1 (6 bases). The CDR3 extends over 17 amino acids. V lost 2 bases and J 1 base, leaving 15 bases between the germline ends. Germline-derived CDR1 and CDR2 are SGHVS and FQNEAQ.

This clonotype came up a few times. CDR3 DNA sequence: TGTGCCAGCAGCCCCGAGACCGGGCGATATAACTATGGCTACACCTTC. Translated: CASSPETGRYNYGYTF. This chain links TRBV7-2 with TRBJ1-2; the D is unclear. There are 16 residues in the CDR3. Trimming removed 5 bases from V and 1 base from J, with 17 bases in between. Looked up from germline, CDR1 is SGHTA and CDR2 is FQGNSA. Complete variable domain (other parts from reference TRBV7-2 and TRBJ1-2): GAGVSQSPSNKVTEKGKDVELRCDPISGHTALYWYRQSLGQGLEFLIYFQGNSAPDKSGLPSDRFSAERTGGSVSTLTIQRTQQEDSAVYLCASSPETGRYNYGYTFGSGTRLTVV.